The sequence of this T cell receptor beta chain was determined in a study of blood T cell repertoires in COVID-19. Study context: Spain, Italy and the United States supplied samples that represented acute and convalescent COVID-19. PBMCs, B-cell-depleted T cells, or T cells provided the cDNA or gDNA that made up the material.

Per the original data handling: Amplifying reference gene primers gave estimates of nucleated cell counts. Only in-frame clones appear in the TCRdb table, and some are missing; sequencing was by immunoSEQ multiplex PCR. Clone size and the V and J calls come from that table; the DNA yielded D and trimming. Altogether some 69,000 clones are present, approximately 88% being singletons, with the ten largest covering approximately 2.5%. Sequencing was done on a sample of peripheral blood. The TCR sequence derives from a man older than 75 with active or convalescent COVID-19.

The CDR3 sequence: CASSIMWNTEAFF. The CDR3 coding sequence is TGTGCCAGTAGTATTATGTGGAACACTGAAGCTTTCTTT. The rearrangement links TRBV19 to TRBJ1-1; the D is unclear. The CDR3 totals 13 residues. Germline CDR1 reads LNHDA; CDR2 reads SQIVND (reference sequence). V lost 3 bases to trimming and J lost 1 base, with 6 bases between them.